These 24 T cell receptor beta chains originate from one sample sequenced in a study of blood T cells in healthy people across ages. With a J-beta primer mix and a sample-barcoded 5' primer, a second PCR ran about 7 to 12 cycles. MiXCR was run by TCRdb on the 5' RACE reads, yielding one entry per CDR3 protein. Here the sample spans approximately 780,000 distinct CDR3 sequences, around 24% being singletons. The same sample was also used in a study of T cells of mothers and their children.

Sequenced material: blood. The receptor set was obtained from a boy aged 5-17 years in good health.

V gene TRBV28 combines with J gene TRBJ2-7, with 14 bases lining up with TRBD2. This CDR3 has 16 residues. Trimming cost V 2 bases and J 5 bases; bases outside gene matches: 5. CDR1 is MDHEN and CDR2 is SYDVKM in the germline V gene. The CDR3 bases are TGTGCCAGCAGTTTACAGGGACTAGCGGGGGAGGACGAGCAGTACTTC. Encoded protein: CASSLQGLAGEDEQYF.

The rearrangement links TRBV6-5 to TRBJ1-4, with 9 bases identical to TRBD1. The V gene's germline CDR1 is MNHEY and CDR2 SVGAGI. The CDR3 contains 15 residues. V dropped 6 bases and J dropped 8; count of bases not matched to a gene: 10. The CDR3 DNA reads TGTGCCAGCAGACCTACAGGGGGCGCGGAGGAAAAACTGTTTTTT. Translated, it gives CASRPTGGAEEKLFF.

This chain connects TRBV20-1 to TRBJ2-1, with 7 nucleotides matching TRBD2. The ends lost 2 bases at V and 7 bases at J; junction bases unmatched: 26. CDR1 and CDR2 from the germline V gene are DFQATT and SNEGSKA (reference sequence). The CDR3 length is 20 residues. In DNA form, the CDR3 reads TGCAGTGCTAGAACGGGGAAATCTACTAGGCCGGGACTACCCACGAATGAGCAGTTCTTC. Its translation is CSARTGKSTRPGLPTNEQFF.

This clonotype was seen only once. The rearrangement joins TRBV4-3 to TRBJ1-2, with D possibly being TRBD1 (5 bases). The CDR3 consists of 16 residues. V shed 0 bases and J shed 4 bases, with 15 bases lying between them. The germline V gene encodes CDR1 LGHNA and CDR2 YSLEER. The CDR3 loop reads CASSQELFQGLYGYTF. CDR3 DNA sequence: TGCGCCAGCAGCCAAGAGCTTTTTCAGGGCCTCTATGGCTACACCTTC.

This chain links TRBV6-5 with TRBJ1-2; 9 nucleotides agree with TRBD1. CDR3 size: 14 residues. Per germline, CDR1 MNHEY and CDR2 SVGAGI. J was trimmed by 5 bases and V by 7 bases; bases with no gene match: 8. The CDR3 DNA reads TGTGCCAGCAAGACTGGACAGGGGCAATATGGCTACACCTTC. Translating gives CASKTGQGQYGYTF.

This clonotype was seen a handful of times. This rearrangement joins TRBV6-5 to TRBJ2-1; D call uncertain. The germline V gene encodes CDR1 MNHEY and CDR2 SVGAGI. Trimming shortened V by 0 bases and J by 8 bases, and 8 bases separated the two germline ends. This CDR3 region has 13 residues. The CDR3 DNA follows: TGTGCCAGCAGTTACTCGGCCGGGTATGAGCAGTTCTTC. As protein: CASSYSAGYEQFF.

The chain recombines TRBV4-2 with TRBJ1-1, with a tentative D call TRBD1 (6 bases). Germline V gene sequence: CDR1 LGHNA, CDR2 YNFKEQ. The germline V and J ends were trimmed by 0 bases and 1 base, with 9 bases remaining between them. This CDR3 is built from 15 residues. The CDR3 sequence: CASSQDGTWNTEAFF. The CDR3 bases are TGTGCCAGCAGCCAAGATGGGACATGGAACACTGAAGCTTTCTTT.

In its sample, this clonotype was seen a few times. The chain couples TRBV5-1 to TRBJ1-6; the D gene is possibly TRBD1 (5 bases). Per germline, CDR1 SGHRS and CDR2 YFSETQ. The ends were cut back, 0 bases at V and 7 bases at J, with 14 bases in the middle. The CDR3 totals 16 residues. The CDR3 here is CASSLAVTGPNSPLHF. The CDR3 nucleotides are TGCGCCAGCAGCTTGGCCGTCACAGGTCCAAATTCACCCCTCCACTTT.

This clonotype was observed a handful of times. The genes are TRBV10-3 and TRBJ1-2; 9 bases match TRBD1. The CDR3 covers 15 residues. Germline values: CDR1 ENHRY, CDR2 SYGVKD. V trimming: 4 bases; J trimming: 5 bases; junction bases outside the gene matches: 8. CDR3 loop: CAISAPGQGLYGYTF. The CDR3 bases are TGTGCCATCAGTGCACCGGGACAGGGCCTGTATGGCTACACCTTC.

This clonotype appeared a single time. The chain is built from TRBV5-5 and TRBJ2-1; TRBD2 might be the D (6 bases). The CDR3 extends over 14 amino acids. Trimming removed 5 bases at V and 0 bases at J, with 9 bases between. CDR1 and CDR2 (germline): SGHKS, YYEKEE (reference sequence). DNA of the CDR3: TGTGCCAGCAGGGACTACAGCTCCTACAATGAGCAGTTCTTC. Its translation: CASRDYSSYNEQFF.

V and J are TRBV9 and TRBJ2-1; TRBD2 aligns across 7 bases. The V gene's germline CDR1 is SGDLS and CDR2 YYNGEE. The CDR3 contains 16 residues. The J segment lost 2 bases and the V segment lost 3 bases, leaving 8 bases of the junction unmatched. This chain's CDR3 is CASSEGAGLAYNEQFF. DNA of the CDR3: TGTGCCAGCAGCGAGGGAGCGGGGTTAGCCTACAATGAGCAGTTCTTC.

The chain recombines TRBV18 with TRBJ1-5, with 7 bases identical to TRBD1. With 6 bases clipped from V and 6 bases from J, the junction kept 8 bases outside the gene matches. The germline gives CDR1 KGHSH, CDR2 LQKENI. The CDR3 is 14 residues long. CDR3: CASSFDRAGQPQHF. CDR3 DNA: TGTGCCAGCTCGTTTGACAGGGCGGGTCAGCCCCAGCATTTT.

This clonotype was detected only a few times. The chain employs TRBV25-1 and TRBJ1-2; no reliable D call. Germline assignment: CDR1 MGHDK and CDR2 SYGVNS. This CDR3 is 15 amino acids long. The ends were cut back, 4 bases at V and 2 bases at J, with 14 bases in the middle. The CDR3: CASSGSGRQNYGYTF. Here the CDR3 DNA reads TGTGCCAGCAGTGGGTCCGGGAGGCAAAACTATGGCTACACCTTC.

This sequence joins TRBV4-3 and TRBJ1-2; tentatively, D is TRBD1 (5 bases). The CDR3 is 15 residues long. V was pared by 0 bases and J by 7 bases, with 15 bases between. CDR1 LGHNA and CDR2 YSLEER come from the germline V gene. The CDR3 region has the DNA TGCGCCAGCAGCCAAGATCGCGGGGCCGACAGTGGCTACACCTTC. Its translation is CASSQDRGADSGYTF.

This sequence joins TRBV6-4 and TRBJ2-2; D may be TRBD2 (6 bases). V gave up 2 bases and J gave up 3 bases, with 7 bases separating them. Germline V gene sequence: CDR1 MRHNA, CDR2 SNTAGT. The CDR3 contains 14 residues. CDR3 loop: CASSDREDTGELFF. DNA for the CDR3: TGTGCCAGCAGTGACAGGGAGGACACCGGGGAGCTGTTTTTT.

The CDR3 loop is CASSQERGGPRQYF. CDR3 nucleotides: TGTGCCAGCAGCCAAGAGAGGGGTGGACCGAGGCAGTACTTC. The chain has TRBV3-1 and TRBJ2-7; the D call may be TRBD1 or TRBD2 (5 bases each). Germline values: CDR1 LGHDT, CDR2 YNNKEL (reference sequence). The CDR3 loop spans 14 amino acids. Trimming stripped 0 bases from V and 9 bases from J, with 15 bases between.

The CDR3 region is CASSPGPAGKTIYF. The CDR3 DNA follows: TGCGCCAGCAGCCCCGGGCCCGCCGGGAAGACCATATATTTT. V is TRBV5-1 and J is TRBJ1-3, with no clear D. In germline, CDR1 is SGHRS, CDR2 YFSETQ. The CDR3 runs to 14 residues. V shed 4 bases and J shed 10 bases, with 18 bases lying between them.

This clonotype has only a few counts. The genes are TRBV6-5 and TRBJ1-5, with 10 nucleotides matching TRBD1. This CDR3 has 13 residues. The trim removed 5 bases at V and 11 bases at J, leaving 6 bases unmatched. Germline V gene data show CDR1 as MNHEY and CDR2 as SVGAGI. The CDR3 DNA reads TGTGCCAGCAGTGGAGGACAGGGGGTTGCCCAGCATTTT. As protein: CASSGGQGVAQHF.

In its sample, this clonotype was seen a few times. The chain uses TRBV12-3 or TRBV12-4 and TRBJ1-5; no firm D call. This CDR3 has 14 residues. V was trimmed by 1 base and J by 0 bases, leaving 4 bases between them. The CDR3: CASSLENSNQPQHF. The DNA for the CDR3 is TGTGCCAGCAGTTTAGAGAATAGCAATCAGCCCCAGCATTTT.

On this clonotype: A junction end diverges from the germline sequence, so it may reflect a read error. The V and J genes are TRBV10-3 and TRBJ2-4, with D unresolved. Germline V gives CDR1 ENHRY, CDR2 SYGVKD. The CDR3 spans 14 residues. CDR3: CAISEDLAKNVQYF. The CDR3 nucleotides are TGTGCCATCAGTGAGGACTTAGCCAAAAACGTTCAGTACTTC.

This clonotype was detected a few times. The rearrangement links TRBV20-1 to TRBJ2-5; 8 nucleotides line up with TRBD1. The J call may not be correct, given that the DNA end is closer to TRBJ2-7. Germline V gives CDR1 DFQATT, CDR2 SNEGSKA (reference sequence). The CDR3 extends over 11 amino acids. The CDR3 protein is CSAPDRDEQYF. CDR3 nucleotides: TGCAGTGCCCCGGACAGGGACGAGCAGTACTTC.

The rearrangement uses TRBV5-5 and TRBJ1-5; 8 nucleotides align to TRBD1. Looked up from germline, CDR1 is SGHKS and CDR2 is YYEKEE (reference sequence). The CDR3 has 15 amino acids. V dropped 4 bases and J dropped 6; count of bases not matched to a gene: 9. CDR3: CASSQTTGEGQPQHF. The CDR3 region has the DNA TGTGCCAGCAGCCAAACGACAGGGGAAGGTCAGCCCCAGCATTTT.

The chain uses TRBV29-1 and TRBJ1-1; D might be TRBD1 (6 bases). There are 13 residues in the CDR3. The germline CDR1 and CDR2 sequences are SQVTM and ANQGSEA. The ends were cut back, 2 bases at V and 3 bases at J, with 10 bases in the middle. CDR3 DNA sequence: TGCAGCGTTGAATGGGGGCTAGACACTGAAGCTTTCTTT. Protein product: CSVEWGLDTEAFF.

The chain recombines TRBV28 with TRBJ2-5; D possibly uses TRBD1 or TRBD2 (5 bases each). V lost 6 bases and J 3 bases, leaving 20 bases between the germline ends. Per germline, CDR1 MDHEN and CDR2 SYDVKM. The CDR3 has 16 amino acids. CDR3 sequence (DNA): TGTGCCAGCAGCGCGCCTTTGGGACCCTGGGAAGAGACCCAGTACTTC. This gives the protein CASSAPLGPWEETQYF.